This section outlines one TCR beta chain sequence together with its context. Its antigen is currently not known. No per-base quality is available; no much larger clone lies one base away. The treatment or condition label of this sample denotes: high-dose cyclophosphamide on days +3 and +4 as single-agent GVHD prophylaxis. Patients in the PTCy group got busulfan and fludarabine conditioning, a marrow graft from a related or unrelated donor, and cyclophosphamide on days +3 and +4. PTCy-treated patients were drawn from a prospective multi-institutional clinical trial. Peripheral blood and bone marrow mononuclear cells were isolated by Ficoll-Hypaque density centrifugation and cryopreserved. Sorting of CD4+ and CD8+ T cells, including naive and memory subsets, was performed by FACS on a FACSAria II. Genomic DNA was the input for TRB sequencing, which was run either with the immunoSEQ assay at survey resolution or with the hsTCRB kit. The study's processing was this. The immunoSEQ software handled the initial read processing, while the LymphoSeq R package was used for the repertoire analyses. Clonality was computed as 1 minus normalized Shannon entropy; Gini coefficient was also calculated for each TRB dataset. To infer phenotypes in unsorted samples, TRB sequences from sorted subsets of the recipient or donor were mapped onto the unsorted samples of the same recipient. This immuneACCESS table, as held by TCRdb, lists in-frame sequences with V and J called but not all clones. Of the missing ones, under half trace to an unresolved V gene in checked studies; the others have no known cause. V, J and clone size were drawn from that table, and D and trimming were deduced from the DNA. This sample holds a few thousand clones; nearly 85% were observed only once. The ten largest account for approximately 7% of the sample.

This sample was included in a study of T cells after posttransplantation cyclophosphamide (dated by TCRdb to the mid-2010s). A note on the overall study: T cell repertoire reconstitution was tracked by TRB sequencing after myeloablative bone marrow transplantation in which posttransplantation cyclophosphamide was used as GVHD prophylaxis. In 3 patients, up to 3 additional blood samples taken between 2 and 5.2 years after transplant also underwent TRB sequencing, as did pretransplant blood from a handful of patients. Because TRA and TRB clonality correlated tightly in fewer than 10 samples, the subsequent TCR analyses were limited to TRB only. Blood from every one of the 30 to 35 PTCy patients who had 1-year posttransplant specimens underwent TRB sequencing. Antigen receptor sequencing covered samples from 35 PTCy-treated patients and about 17 of their related bone marrow donors. Public TRB sequences were searched against a database of over 3,500 sequences associated with responses to pathogens, tumor antigens, self-antigens and alloantigens. Findings and caveats that apply to the study as a whole: The TRB repertoires of T cells infiltrating skin or GI tract showed only limited overlap with the TRB repertoires of T cells in blood. Across 40 to 55 patients, TRB clonality was highly associated with recipient CMV seropositivity and CMV reactivation, and PTCy diversity was similar to diversity in CNI/methotrexate controls. Donor-recipient similarity was low at 1-2 months but rose over the first year, and later blood repertoires were often dominated by donor CD8+ memory clones.

Including cysteine and phenylalanine, the CDR3 has 15 amino acids. Left in the record is the CDR3 DNA by itself, 45 bases read in frame from the first base. V loses 1 base, J loses 4 bases, and the germline ends lie 8 bases apart. The germline V gene sets CDR1 to SGHTA and CDR2 to FQGNSA. The TCR comes from a male patient aged 30 to 39 who received an allogeneic stem cell transplant from a related donor, was CMV-positive, and had no GVHD. Once a transplant has taken place, some T cells may be donor derived. The chain was built from TRBV7-2 and TRBJ1-6; TRBD1 could be the D gene, as 5 bases match. The specimen was CD4+ T cells sorted from blood, collected about 37 weeks after a stem cell transplant with posttransplant cyclophosphamide. The sequenced DNA: TGTGCCAGCAGCTTAGGCCAGGGTTATAATTCACCCCTCCACTTT. Its coded protein is CASSLGQGYNSPLHF.